The rows below give T cell receptor beta chains drawn from one sample of a study of read filtering for tumor transcriptome and immune sequencing. One entry per CDR3 protein, called by TCRdb with MiXCR from the reads. This table has 100,000 to 150,000 distinct CDR3 sequences, roughly an eighth appearing once. Sequenced sample: a population of CD138-negative cells sorted from bone marrow. The receptor set was obtained from a donor aged 40 or older with multiple myeloma. The CDR3 runs from the conserved cysteine through the conserved F or W. The D gene is left open where the match is weak. Part of the rows lack a size; the others show once, few, many or a class for expanded clones.

CDR3nt: TGCAGCGTGATTTCGGCGGCAGATACGCAGTATTTT
CDR3aa: CSVISAADTQYF
d_gene: -
v_gene: TRBV29-1
j_gene: TRBJ2-3
abundance: many

CDR3nt: TGTGCCAGCATCGATGATGTATTTGGTGGATCCGGTAGCTCCTACAATGAGCAGTTCTTC
CDR3aa: CASIDDVFGGSGSSYNEQFF
d_gene: -
v_gene: TRBV12-3/TRBV12-4
j_gene: TRBJ2-1
abundance: many

CDR3nt: TGTGCCACCAGTGATTTGAGAGGGGCCGGTTCGGGTGAGCAGTTCTTC
CDR3aa: CATSDLRGAGSGEQFF
d_gene: -
v_gene: TRBV24-1
j_gene: TRBJ2-1
abundance: many

CDR3nt: TGTGCCAGCAGTGAGGGGACGGCTAGCACAGATACGCAGTATTTT
CDR3aa: CASSEGTASTDTQYF
d_gene: -
v_gene: TRBV2
j_gene: TRBJ2-3
abundance: many

CDR3nt: TGCGCCAGCAGCTTGGGGGGGTCAGAGACCCAGTACTTC
CDR3aa: CASSLGGSETQYF
d_gene: -
v_gene: TRBV5-1
j_gene: TRBJ2-5
abundance: many

CDR3nt: TGTGCCAGCAGCTTGATGGGTGAGCAGTTCTTC
CDR3aa: CASSLMGEQFF
d_gene: -
v_gene: TRBV11-2
j_gene: TRBJ2-1
abundance: many

CDR3nt: TGTGCCAGCAGTTTATGGACCGGGGAGCTGTTTTTT
CDR3aa: CASSLWTGELFF
d_gene: -
v_gene: TRBV27
j_gene: TRBJ2-2
abundance: few

CDR3nt: TGCGCCAGCAGCCAAGTTTTGGGTCGGACTGATGGCTACACCTTC
CDR3aa: CASSQVLGRTDGYTF
d_gene: -
v_gene: TRBV4-1
j_gene: TRBJ1-2
abundance: many

CDR3nt: TGCGCCAGCAGCCAAACACCGAACACTGAAGCTTTCTTT
CDR3aa: CASSQTPNTEAFF
d_gene: -
v_gene: TRBV4-1
j_gene: TRBJ1-1
abundance: many

CDR3nt: TGTGCCAGCAACTACAGGGGGAAAAACTATGGCTACACCTTC
CDR3aa: CASNYRGKNYGYTF
d_gene: TRBD1
v_gene: TRBV6-2/TRBV6-3
j_gene: TRBJ1-2
abundance: many

CDR3nt: TGCGCCAGCAGCTTAACCGGGACAGGGTCCGAGCAGTACTTC
CDR3aa: CASSLTGTGSEQYF
d_gene: TRBD1
v_gene: TRBV5-1
j_gene: TRBJ2-7
abundance: few

CDR3nt: TGTGCCAGCAGCCTCTCCCGAGAGCGGGAGAGCTACGAGCAGTACTTC
CDR3aa: CASSLSRERESYEQYF
d_gene: TRBD2
v_gene: TRBV6-2/TRBV6-3
j_gene: TRBJ2-7
abundance: many

CDR3nt: TGTGCCATCAGTGAGTCCCGGGACTACCTTATTGAAGAGACCCAGTACTTC
CDR3aa: CAISESRDYLIEETQYF
d_gene: TRBD2
v_gene: TRBV10-3
j_gene: TRBJ2-5
abundance: many

CDR3nt: TGTGCCAGCAGCCCGGGACTAAACACCGGGGAGCTGTTTTTT
CDR3aa: CASSPGLNTGELFF
d_gene: TRBD2
v_gene: TRBV11-1
j_gene: TRBJ2-2
abundance: many

CDR3nt: TGCGCCAGCAGCCAAGATAGTTTCGGGCTTTGGCGATCTGGGTACACTGAAGCTTTCTTT
CDR3aa: CASSQDSFGLWRSGYTEAFF
d_gene: -
v_gene: TRBV4-3
j_gene: TRBJ1-1
abundance: -

CDR3nt: TGTGCCAGTAGTAGATTGACAGTAATGGGGCAAGAGACCCAGTACTTC
CDR3aa: CASSRLTVMGQETQYF
d_gene: -
v_gene: TRBV19
j_gene: TRBJ2-5
abundance: many

CDR3nt: TGTGCCAGTAGTGGCAGGGAAACCTACGAGCAGTACTTC
CDR3aa: CASSGRETYEQYF
d_gene: -
v_gene: TRBV19
j_gene: TRBJ2-7
abundance: many

CDR3nt: TGTGCCTGGAGTGACGGACTAGCGGAAAACATTCAGTACTTC
CDR3aa: CAWSDGLAENIQYF
d_gene: TRBD2
v_gene: TRBV30
j_gene: TRBJ2-4
abundance: many

CDR3nt: TGTGCCTGGAACCCCGTAGGCGGGAGAAGGCAAGAGACCCAGTACTTC
CDR3aa: CAWNPVGGRRQETQYF
d_gene: TRBD2
v_gene: TRBV30
j_gene: TRBJ2-5
abundance: many

CDR3nt: TGCGCCAGCAGCCTGATCGGACACTCGAATGAGCAGTTCTTC
CDR3aa: CASSLIGHSNEQFF
d_gene: -
v_gene: TRBV5-1
j_gene: TRBJ2-1
abundance: many

CDR3nt: TGTGCCAGCAGCTTAGGTCCGGGGGTGACAACTAATGAAAAACTGTTTTTT
CDR3aa: CASSLGPGVTTNEKLFF
d_gene: -
v_gene: TRBV7-9
j_gene: TRBJ1-4
abundance: few

CDR3nt: TGCGCCAGCAGCATCGGGACAGGGACTACCTACGAGCAGTACTTC
CDR3aa: CASSIGTGTTYEQYF
d_gene: TRBD1
v_gene: TRBV5-1
j_gene: TRBJ2-7
abundance: many

CDR3nt: TGTGCCAGCTCACCTCGACTAGCGGGAGTTGCAGATACGCAGTATTTT
CDR3aa: CASSPRLAGVADTQYF
d_gene: TRBD2
v_gene: TRBV18
j_gene: TRBJ2-3
abundance: many

CDR3nt: TGTGCCAGCAGCGGAGAGGGTCAGCCCCAGCATTTT
CDR3aa: CASSGEGQPQHF
d_gene: -
v_gene: TRBV7-9
j_gene: TRBJ1-5
abundance: many

CDR3nt: TGCGCCACCCAAGCGACACCGAACACCGGGGAGCTGTTTTTT
CDR3aa: CATQATPNTGELFF
d_gene: -
v_gene: TRBV5-1
j_gene: TRBJ2-2
abundance: -

CDR3nt: TGCGCCAGCAGCGCAGCGGGAGGCCATTTTTACGAGCAGTACTTC
CDR3aa: CASSAAGGHFYEQYF
d_gene: TRBD2
v_gene: TRBV5-1
j_gene: TRBJ2-7
abundance: many

CDR3nt: TGCAGTGCTAGCTTAGGACAGCTAAACACTGAAGCTTTCTTT
CDR3aa: CSASLGQLNTEAFF
d_gene: -
v_gene: TRBV20-1
j_gene: TRBJ1-1
abundance: many

CDR3nt: TGTGCCAGCAGAGAACTTAGAGGACCTAAATACAATGAGCAGTTCTTC
CDR3aa: CASRELRGPKYNEQFF
d_gene: -
v_gene: TRBV28
j_gene: TRBJ2-1
abundance: many

CDR3nt: TGTGCCAGCAGCTTAACCAGGACCCCAGGTGGAGATACGCAGTATTTT
CDR3aa: CASSLTRTPGGDTQYF
d_gene: -
v_gene: TRBV7-9
j_gene: TRBJ2-3
abundance: many

CDR3nt: TGTGCCAGCAGCTTTTACACCCGGGCCCACACCGGGGAGCTGTTTTTT
CDR3aa: CASSFYTRAHTGELFF
d_gene: -
v_gene: TRBV7-9
j_gene: TRBJ2-2
abundance: many

CDR3nt: TGTGCCAGCAGGGCGGAAGCAACTAATGAAAAGCTGTTTTTT
CDR3aa: CASRAEATNEKLFF
d_gene: -
v_gene: TRBV11-2
j_gene: TRBJ1-4
abundance: few

CDR3nt: TGTGCCAGCAGGCCCGGGGCAGGGGGATATGAGCAGTTCTTC
CDR3aa: CASRPGAGGYEQFF
d_gene: TRBD1
v_gene: TRBV2
j_gene: TRBJ2-1
abundance: many

CDR3nt: TGCGCCAGCAGAGATCCGGTGAACACTGAAGCTCTCTTT
CDR3aa: CASRDPVNTEALF
d_gene: -
v_gene: TRBV5-1
j_gene: TRBJ1-1
abundance: -

CDR3nt: TGTGCCAGCAGCTTGGTCCCACAGGGTGGCACAGATACGCAGTATTTT
CDR3aa: CASSLVPQGGTDTQYF
d_gene: -
v_gene: TRBV5-5
j_gene: TRBJ2-3
abundance: many

CDR3nt: TGTGCCAGCAGCTTAGGGCTGGAAGCCTACGAGCAGTACTTC
CDR3aa: CASSLGLEAYEQYF
d_gene: -
v_gene: TRBV7-9
j_gene: TRBJ2-7
abundance: many

CDR3nt: TGTGCCAGCAGTATGGAACCACCCGGGAGGTATAGCAATCAGCCCCAGCATTTT
CDR3aa: CASSMEPPGRYSNQPQHF
d_gene: -
v_gene: TRBV27
j_gene: TRBJ1-5
abundance: many

CDR3nt: TGTGCCAGCAGCTTGACCAGGGCTCAAGAGACCCAGTACTTC
CDR3aa: CASSLTRAQETQYF
d_gene: -
v_gene: TRBV7-2
j_gene: TRBJ2-5
abundance: many

CDR3nt: TGTGCCACCCGAGGACTAGCGGGAGCTTGGGGGGAGACCCAGTACTTC
CDR3aa: CATRGLAGAWGETQYF
d_gene: TRBD2
v_gene: TRBV27
j_gene: TRBJ2-5
abundance: many

CDR3nt: TGTGCCAGCACCACTGGAGGGGGCCCGTACAATGAGCAGTTCTTC
CDR3aa: CASTTGGGPYNEQFF
d_gene: -
v_gene: TRBV5-4
j_gene: TRBJ2-1
abundance: many

CDR3nt: TGCGCCAGCAGCCCGGTGGGGGTCATGAACACTGAAGCTTTCTTT
CDR3aa: CASSPVGVMNTEAFF
d_gene: -
v_gene: TRBV5-1
j_gene: TRBJ1-1
abundance: many

CDR3nt: TGCAGCGTTGAAGATGTAGGGGTTGGGTTCTCTGGCTACACCTTC
CDR3aa: CSVEDVGVGFSGYTF
d_gene: -
v_gene: TRBV29-1
j_gene: TRBJ1-2
abundance: many

CDR3nt: TGTGCCAGCAGCTCCGGGACCCCTCCCTCCTACGAGCAGTACTTC
CDR3aa: CASSSGTPPSYEQYF
d_gene: -
v_gene: TRBV7-9
j_gene: TRBJ2-7
abundance: many

CDR3nt: TGTGCCAGCAGTTCCCTGGGACTAGCAGGCGACGAGCAGTACTTC
CDR3aa: CASSSLGLAGDEQYF
d_gene: TRBD2
v_gene: TRBV27
j_gene: TRBJ2-7
abundance: -

CDR3nt: TGTGCCAGCAGCTTAGAAGCTATCGGGAGCGAGCAGTACTTC
CDR3aa: CASSLEAIGSEQYF
d_gene: -
v_gene: TRBV7-9
j_gene: TRBJ2-7
abundance: many

CDR3nt: TGTGCCATCAAAGGCCTGGGGGATGACCAGTACTTC
CDR3aa: CAIKGLGDDQYF
d_gene: -
v_gene: TRBV10-3
j_gene: TRBJ2-5
abundance: -

CDR3nt: TGTGCCTGGGCAACAGGGGCTGAAGCTTTCTTT
CDR3aa: CAWATGAEAFF
d_gene: TRBD1
v_gene: TRBV30
j_gene: TRBJ1-1
abundance: many

CDR3nt: TGCAGTGCTAGTCAGGGGGAGAACGTTCAGTACTTC
CDR3aa: CSASQGENVQYF
d_gene: TRBD1
v_gene: TRBV20-1
j_gene: TRBJ2-4
abundance: few

CDR3nt: TGTGCCAGCAGGACTCCCGGGGGGGGAAGGCCCTACAATGAGCAGTTCTTC
CDR3aa: CASRTPGGGRPYNEQFF
d_gene: TRBD2
v_gene: TRBV6-2/TRBV6-3
j_gene: TRBJ2-1
abundance: many

CDR3nt: TGTGCCAGCAGTGAATTGTTAGCGGGAGTGAATGAGCAGTTCTTC
CDR3aa: CASSELLAGVNEQFF
d_gene: TRBD2
v_gene: TRBV2
j_gene: TRBJ2-1
abundance: many

CDR3nt: TGTGCCAGCAGGGGACAGGGGACGAACACCGGGGAGCTGTTTTTT
CDR3aa: CASRGQGTNTGELFF
d_gene: TRBD1
v_gene: TRBV12-3/TRBV12-4
j_gene: TRBJ2-2
abundance: -

CDR3nt: TGTGCCGGCAGCCCCGGGACAAGTTTAGCCAAAAACATTCAGTACTTC
CDR3aa: CAGSPGTSLAKNIQYF
d_gene: -
v_gene: TRBV28
j_gene: TRBJ2-4
abundance: -